This T cell receptor (beta chain) was recorded in a study of CD8 T cells in Susac syndrome (dated by TCRdb to between 2018 and 2020). Describing the broader study: Repertoire sequencing was used to test whether CD8+ T cell activation and differentiation in Susac syndrome was antigen driven. The study compared CD8+ T cell repertoire clonality among about a dozen healthy donors, 14 Susac syndrome patients and about 16 multiple sclerosis patients. General findings and caveats noted by the study authors: The TCR sequencing and HLA analysis was acknowledged to have included a relatively small number of individuals.

The CDR3 measures 16 amino acids from cysteine to phenylalanine. CDR3 DNA is the only sequence kept; it has 48 bases, read in frame from the first base. Cut back by 6 bases and 0 bases, the V and J ends lie 18 bases apart. CDR1 DFQATT and CDR2 SNEGSKA are derived from the germline V gene (reference sequence). To note about this clonotype: Its antigen is currently not known. No per-base quality is available; no much larger clone lies one base away.

Peripheral blood CD8+ and CD4+ T cells from healthy donors, Susac syndrome patients and multiple sclerosis patients were profiled by high-throughput TCR beta sequencing. The multiple sclerosis controls were treatment-naive patients who had stable or active relapsing-remitting disease and met the revised McDonald criteria. CD8+ TEMRA cells were enriched by FACS, while bulk CD8+ and CD4+ T cells were purified by magnetic negative isolation. Blood was drawn into EDTA tubes, processed within 24 hours, and PBMCs were isolated by density gradient centrifugation. PBMCs intended for TCR sequencing were frozen in liquid nitrogen and were later thawed in a 37 degrees C water bath. The sorted or isolated CD4+, CD8+ and CD8+ TEMRA cells reached a purity of at least 90%. RNA was extracted using the RNeasy kit, and about 0.45 to 1 ug of the RNA was reverse transcribed with random hexamers. The immunoSEQ multiplex PCR assay, covering 54 Vbeta and 13 Jbeta segments, was used to amplify TCR beta CDR3 regions. To correct PCR amplification bias, a synthetic template baseline was used for both primer optimization and computational correction. Under the source paper's analysis protocol: Reads were annotated to V, D and J genes according to IMGT and were analyzed with immunoSEQ Analyzer, with only productive sequences retained. Clonality was computed as one minus Shannon entropy normalized by log2 of the number of productive unique sequences. For each patient and control, public and private clones were evaluated within the 100 most prevalent clones. Clones were defined as Susac-specific when absent from the healthy and MS cohorts, from roughly 1,000 published viral clones and from other ImmuneACCESS disease sequences. Through fastp at Q25 and MiXCR, TCRdb rebuilt clones from the public reads, retaining in-frame beta chains. CDR3 protein duplicates are merged, each entry listing the most common genes and DNA. The V and J calls and clone size come from TCRdb's table, not from the authors' own analysis. The sample includes about 300,000 distinct CDR3 sequences, with about 82% observed a single time. Around 0.2% of the sample rests with the top ten.

The chain joins TRBV20-1 to TRBJ1-5; a weak D assignment points to TRBD1 (6 bases agree). The sequence was obtained from a human donor with multiple sclerosis. Sequencing used CD8+ T cells from PBMCs. The nucleotides are TGCAGTGCGCGGGACAAGACGGAATTTAGCAATCAGCCCCAGCATTTT. Translated, this gives CSARDKTEFSNQPQHF.